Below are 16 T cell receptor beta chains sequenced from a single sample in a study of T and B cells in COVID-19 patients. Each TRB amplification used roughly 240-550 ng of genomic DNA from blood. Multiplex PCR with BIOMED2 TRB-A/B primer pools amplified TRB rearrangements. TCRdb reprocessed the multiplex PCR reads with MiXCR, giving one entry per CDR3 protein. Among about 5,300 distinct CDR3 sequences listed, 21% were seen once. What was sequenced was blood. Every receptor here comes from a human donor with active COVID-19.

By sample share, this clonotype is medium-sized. The CDR3 loop reads CASSYPKTGSTYNEQFF. The CDR3 DNA reads TGTGCCAGCAGTTACCCGAAGACTGGGAGCACCTACAATGAGCAGTTCTTC. The gene calls are TRBV6-2 or TRBV6-3 and TRBJ2-1; D perhaps matches TRBD2 (5 bases). CDR1 is MNHEY and CDR2 is SVGEGT in the germline V gene. The CDR3 spans 17 residues. Trimming cost V 2 bases and J 2 bases, with 16 bases left between them.

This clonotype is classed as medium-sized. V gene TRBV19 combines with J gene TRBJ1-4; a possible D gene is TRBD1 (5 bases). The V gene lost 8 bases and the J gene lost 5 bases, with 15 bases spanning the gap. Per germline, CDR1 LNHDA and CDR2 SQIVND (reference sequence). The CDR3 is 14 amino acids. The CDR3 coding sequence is TGTGCCAGTGGGGGTAACAGTGAAAATGAAAAACTGTTTTTT. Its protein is CASGGNSENEKLFF.

CDR3 region: CASNLPGGGGYTF. The CDR3 nucleotides read TGTGCCAGCAACCTGCCGGGGGGCGGTGGCTACACCTTC. The rearrangement joins TRBV5-6 to TRBJ1-2; weak D call: TRBD1 (6 bases). Between the trimmed V and J ends, which lost 6 bases and 7 bases, there was a span of 16 bases. The CDR3 length is 13 residues. In germline, CDR1 is SGHDT, CDR2 YYEEEE.

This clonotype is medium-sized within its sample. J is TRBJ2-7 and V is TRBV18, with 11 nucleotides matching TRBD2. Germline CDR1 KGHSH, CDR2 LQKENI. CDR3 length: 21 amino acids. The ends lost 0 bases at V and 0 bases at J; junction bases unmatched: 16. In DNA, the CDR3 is TGTGCCAGCTCACCACCGAGTCTAGGGACTAGCGGAGAAAAAAGCTCCTACGAGCAGTACTTC. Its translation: CASSPPSLGTSGEKSSYEQYF.

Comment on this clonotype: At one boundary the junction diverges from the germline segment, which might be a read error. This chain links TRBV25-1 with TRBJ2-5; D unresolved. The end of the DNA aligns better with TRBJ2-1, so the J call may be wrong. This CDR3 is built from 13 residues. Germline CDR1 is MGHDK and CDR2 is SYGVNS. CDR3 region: CASSSDSSNEQFF. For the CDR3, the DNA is TGTGCCAGCAGTTCCGATTCCTCCAATGAGCAGTTCTTC.

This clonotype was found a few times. The CDR3, as DNA: TGTGCCAGCAGAGAACCGTCTGGGGGGGGACAGTTCTTC. This encodes CASREPSGGGQFF. The chain recombines TRBV28 with TRBJ2-1, with TRBD2 matching over 7 bases. Trimming removed 6 bases from V and 13 bases from J; junction bases left unmatched: 12. The CDR3 runs 13 residues. Per germline, CDR1 MDHEN and CDR2 SYDVKM.

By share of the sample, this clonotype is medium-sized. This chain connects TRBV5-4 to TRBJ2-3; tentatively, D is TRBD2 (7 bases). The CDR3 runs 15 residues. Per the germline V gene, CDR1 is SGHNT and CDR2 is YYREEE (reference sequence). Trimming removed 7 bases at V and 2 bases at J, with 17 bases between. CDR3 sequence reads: CASGRDTGYTDTQYF. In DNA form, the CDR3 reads TGTGCCAGCGGGAGGGACACGGGCTACACAGATACGCAGTATTTT.

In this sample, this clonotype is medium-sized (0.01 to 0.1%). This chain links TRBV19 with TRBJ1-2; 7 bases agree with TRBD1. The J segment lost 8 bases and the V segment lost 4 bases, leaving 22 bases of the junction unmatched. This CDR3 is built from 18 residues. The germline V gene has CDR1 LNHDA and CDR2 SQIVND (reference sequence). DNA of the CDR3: TGTGCCAGTAGTAGCCTTGGGGGGCAGAGGACAGGCGTATCGGGCTACACCTTC. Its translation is CASSSLGGQRTGVSGYTF.

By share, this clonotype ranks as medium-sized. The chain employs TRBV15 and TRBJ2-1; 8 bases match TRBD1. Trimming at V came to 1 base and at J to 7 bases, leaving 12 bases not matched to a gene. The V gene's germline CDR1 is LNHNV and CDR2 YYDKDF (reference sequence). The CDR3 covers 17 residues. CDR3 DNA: TGTGCCACCAGCAGAGTAACTGGGGCAGGGGGCCAGAATGAGCAGTTCTTC. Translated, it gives CATSRVTGAGGQNEQFF. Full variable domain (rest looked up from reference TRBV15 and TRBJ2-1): DAMVIQNPRYQVTQFGKPVTLSCSQTLNHNVMYWYQQKSSQAPKLLFHYYDKDFNNEADTPDNFQSRRPNTSFCFLDIRSPGLGDTAMYLCATSRVTGAGGQNEQFFGPGTRLTVL.

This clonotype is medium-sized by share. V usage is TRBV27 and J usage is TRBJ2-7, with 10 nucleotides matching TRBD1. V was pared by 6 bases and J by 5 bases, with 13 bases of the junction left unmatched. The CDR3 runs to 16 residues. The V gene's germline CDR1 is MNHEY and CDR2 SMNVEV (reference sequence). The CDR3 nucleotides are TGTGCCAGCAGCCTGAGCCGGGGACAGGGGACCGACGAGCAGTACTTC. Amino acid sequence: CASSLSRGQGTDEQYF.

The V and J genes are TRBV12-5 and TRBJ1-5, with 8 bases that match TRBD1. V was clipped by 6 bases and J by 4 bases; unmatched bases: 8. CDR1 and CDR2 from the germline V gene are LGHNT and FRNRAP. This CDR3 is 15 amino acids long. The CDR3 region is CASGPTGTGNQPQHF. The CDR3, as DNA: TGTGCTAGTGGGCCCACCGGGACAGGTAATCAGCCCCAGCATTTT. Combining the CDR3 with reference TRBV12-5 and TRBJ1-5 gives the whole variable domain DARVTQTPRHKVTEMGQEVTMRCQPILGHNTVFWYRQTMMQGLELLAYFRNRAPLDDSGMPKDRFSAEMPDATLATLKIQPSEPRDSAVYFCASGPTGTGNQPQHFGDGTRLSIL.

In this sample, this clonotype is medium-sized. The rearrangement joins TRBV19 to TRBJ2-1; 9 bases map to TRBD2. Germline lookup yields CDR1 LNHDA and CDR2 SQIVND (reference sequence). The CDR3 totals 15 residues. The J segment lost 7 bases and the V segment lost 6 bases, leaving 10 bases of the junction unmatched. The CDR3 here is CASSRTGTSRNEQFF. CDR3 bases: TGTGCCAGTAGCCGTACAGGGACTAGCCGGAATGAGCAGTTCTTC.

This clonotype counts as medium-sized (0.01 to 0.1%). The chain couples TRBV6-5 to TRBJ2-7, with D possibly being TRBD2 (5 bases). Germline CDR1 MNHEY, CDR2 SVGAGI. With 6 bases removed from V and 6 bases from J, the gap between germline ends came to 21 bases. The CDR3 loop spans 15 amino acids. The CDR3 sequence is CASSSQPLGVGEQYF. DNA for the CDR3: TGTGCCAGCAGCTCGCAACCGCTCGGGGTTGGCGAGCAGTACTTC.

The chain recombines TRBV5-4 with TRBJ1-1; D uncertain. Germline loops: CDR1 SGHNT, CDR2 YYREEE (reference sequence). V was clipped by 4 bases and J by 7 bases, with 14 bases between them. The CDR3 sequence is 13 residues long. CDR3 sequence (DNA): TGTGCCAGCAGCGCCTTCGGGATTCTTGAAGCTTTCTTT. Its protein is CASSAFGILEAFF.

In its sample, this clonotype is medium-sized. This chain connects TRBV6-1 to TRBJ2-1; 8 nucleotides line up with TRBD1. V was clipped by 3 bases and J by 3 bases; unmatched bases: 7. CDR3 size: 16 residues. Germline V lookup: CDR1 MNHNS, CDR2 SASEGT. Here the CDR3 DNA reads TGTGCCAGCAGTGATTTCGGGACAGGTGTCTACAATGAGCAGTTCTTC. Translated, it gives CASSDFGTGVYNEQFF.

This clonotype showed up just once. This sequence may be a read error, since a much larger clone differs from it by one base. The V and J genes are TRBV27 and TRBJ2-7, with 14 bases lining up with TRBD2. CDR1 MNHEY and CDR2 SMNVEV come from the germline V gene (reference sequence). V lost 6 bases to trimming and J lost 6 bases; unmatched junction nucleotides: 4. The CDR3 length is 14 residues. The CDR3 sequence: CASRTSGGGGEQYF. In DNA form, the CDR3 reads TGTGCCAGCAGGACTAGCGGGGGGGGGGGCGAGCAGTACTTC.